This section outlines one T cell receptor (beta chain) sequence together with its context. What it binds is unknown. Per germline, CDR1 SGHAT and CDR2 FQNNGV. The CDR3 runs 17 residues. Trimming pared 1 base from V and 3 bases from J, leaving 19 bases between. These data are taken from a study of T cells in localized non-small cell lung cancer. General study results and limits: A raised T cell density in blood coincided with lengthier overall survival.

Repertoires were generated with immunoSEQ multiplex PCR, while TCRdb's copy carries only in-frame clones and drops some. The sample shows 50,000 to 65,000 clones, roughly 80% of them seen only once. The clonotype was recovered from a man aged 35 to 69 with stage II lung adenocarcinoma. V and J are TRBV11-2 and TRBJ2-7; either TRBD1 or TRBD2 may fit D (5 bases each). The input for sequencing was PBMCs, taken before any cancer treatment. The CDR3 loop reads CASSLGETDLYLYEQYF. The CDR3 nucleotides read TGTGCCAGCAGCTTAGGGGAGACAGACCTTTACCTCTACGAGCAGTACTTC.